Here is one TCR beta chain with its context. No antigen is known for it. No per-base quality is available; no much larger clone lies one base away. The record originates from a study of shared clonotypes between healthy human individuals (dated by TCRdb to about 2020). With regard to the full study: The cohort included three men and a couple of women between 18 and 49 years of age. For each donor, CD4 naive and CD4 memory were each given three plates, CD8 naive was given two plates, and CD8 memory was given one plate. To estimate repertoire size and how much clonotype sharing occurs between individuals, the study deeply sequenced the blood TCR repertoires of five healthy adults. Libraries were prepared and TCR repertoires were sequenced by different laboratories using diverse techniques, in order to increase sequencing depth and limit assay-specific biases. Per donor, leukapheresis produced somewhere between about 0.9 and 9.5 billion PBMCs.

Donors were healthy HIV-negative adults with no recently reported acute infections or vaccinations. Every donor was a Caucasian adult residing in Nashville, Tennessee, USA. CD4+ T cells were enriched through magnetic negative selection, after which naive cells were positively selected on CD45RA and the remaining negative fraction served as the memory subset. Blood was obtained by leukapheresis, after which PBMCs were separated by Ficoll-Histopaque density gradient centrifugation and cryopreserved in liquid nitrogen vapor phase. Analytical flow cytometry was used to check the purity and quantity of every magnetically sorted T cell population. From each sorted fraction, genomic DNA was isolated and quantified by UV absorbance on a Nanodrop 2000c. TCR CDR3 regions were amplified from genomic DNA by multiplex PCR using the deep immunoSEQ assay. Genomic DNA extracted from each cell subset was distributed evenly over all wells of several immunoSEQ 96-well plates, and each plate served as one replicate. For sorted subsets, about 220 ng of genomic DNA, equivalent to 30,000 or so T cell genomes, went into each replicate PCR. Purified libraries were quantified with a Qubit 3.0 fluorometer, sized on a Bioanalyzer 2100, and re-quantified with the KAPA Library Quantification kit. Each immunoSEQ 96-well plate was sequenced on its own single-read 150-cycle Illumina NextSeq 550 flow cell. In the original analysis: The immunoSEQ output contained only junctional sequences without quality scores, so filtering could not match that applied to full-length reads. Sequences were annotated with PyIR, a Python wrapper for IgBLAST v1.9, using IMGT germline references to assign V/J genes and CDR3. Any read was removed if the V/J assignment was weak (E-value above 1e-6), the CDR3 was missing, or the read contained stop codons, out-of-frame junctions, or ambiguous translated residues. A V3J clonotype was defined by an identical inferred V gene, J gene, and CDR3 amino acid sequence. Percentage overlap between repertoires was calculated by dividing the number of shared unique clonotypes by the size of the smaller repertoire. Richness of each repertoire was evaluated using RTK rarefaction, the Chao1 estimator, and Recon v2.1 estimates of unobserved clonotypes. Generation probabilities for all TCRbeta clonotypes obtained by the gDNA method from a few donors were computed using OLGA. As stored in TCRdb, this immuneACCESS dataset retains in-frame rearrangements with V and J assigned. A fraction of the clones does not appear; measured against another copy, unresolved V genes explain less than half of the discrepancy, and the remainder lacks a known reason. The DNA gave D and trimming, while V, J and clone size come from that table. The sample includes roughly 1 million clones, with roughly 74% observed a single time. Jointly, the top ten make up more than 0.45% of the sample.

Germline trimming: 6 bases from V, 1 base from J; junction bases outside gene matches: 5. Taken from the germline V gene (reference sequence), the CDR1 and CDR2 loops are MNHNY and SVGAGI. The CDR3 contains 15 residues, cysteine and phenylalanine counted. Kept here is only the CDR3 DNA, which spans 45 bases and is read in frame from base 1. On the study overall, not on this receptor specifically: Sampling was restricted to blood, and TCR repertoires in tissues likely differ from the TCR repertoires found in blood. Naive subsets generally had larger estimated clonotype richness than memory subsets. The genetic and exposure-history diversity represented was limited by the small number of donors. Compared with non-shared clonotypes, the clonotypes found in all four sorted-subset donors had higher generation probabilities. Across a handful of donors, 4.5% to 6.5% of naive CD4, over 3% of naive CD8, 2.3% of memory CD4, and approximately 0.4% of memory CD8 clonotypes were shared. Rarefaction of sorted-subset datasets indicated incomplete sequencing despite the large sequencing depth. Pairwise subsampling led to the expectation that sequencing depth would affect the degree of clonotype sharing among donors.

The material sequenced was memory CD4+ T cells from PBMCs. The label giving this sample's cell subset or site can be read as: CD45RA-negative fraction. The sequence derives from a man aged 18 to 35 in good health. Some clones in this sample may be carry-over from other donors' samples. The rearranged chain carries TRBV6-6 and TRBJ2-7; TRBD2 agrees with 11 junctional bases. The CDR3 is CASRLTSGESYEQYF. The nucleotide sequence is TGTGCCAGCAGACTGACTAGCGGGGAATCCTACGAGCAGTACTTC.